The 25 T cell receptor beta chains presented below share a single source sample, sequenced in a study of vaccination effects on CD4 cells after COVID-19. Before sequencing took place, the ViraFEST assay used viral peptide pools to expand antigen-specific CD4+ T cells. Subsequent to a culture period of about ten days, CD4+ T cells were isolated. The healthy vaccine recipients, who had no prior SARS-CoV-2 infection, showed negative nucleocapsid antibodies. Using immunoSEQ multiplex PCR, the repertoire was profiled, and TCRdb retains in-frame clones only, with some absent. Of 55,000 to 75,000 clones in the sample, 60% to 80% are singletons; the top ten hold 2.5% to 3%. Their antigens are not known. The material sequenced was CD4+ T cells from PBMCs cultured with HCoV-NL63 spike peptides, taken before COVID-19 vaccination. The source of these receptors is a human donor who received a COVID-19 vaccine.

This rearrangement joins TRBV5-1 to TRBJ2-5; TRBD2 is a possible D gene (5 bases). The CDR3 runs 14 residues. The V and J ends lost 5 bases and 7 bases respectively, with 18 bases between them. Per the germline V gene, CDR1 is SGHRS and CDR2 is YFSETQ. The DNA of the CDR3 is TGCGCCAGCAGTCCTCGCGGGTCGGATGGGACCCAGTACTTC. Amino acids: CASSPRGSDGTQYF.

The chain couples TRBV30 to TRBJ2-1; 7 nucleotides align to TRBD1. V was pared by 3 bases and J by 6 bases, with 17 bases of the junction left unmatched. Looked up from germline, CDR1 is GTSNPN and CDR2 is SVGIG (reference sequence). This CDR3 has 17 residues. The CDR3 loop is CAWRGQQGNRFGNEQFF. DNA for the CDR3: TGTGCCTGGAGGGGACAGCAGGGGAATAGGTTTGGCAATGAGCAGTTCTTC.

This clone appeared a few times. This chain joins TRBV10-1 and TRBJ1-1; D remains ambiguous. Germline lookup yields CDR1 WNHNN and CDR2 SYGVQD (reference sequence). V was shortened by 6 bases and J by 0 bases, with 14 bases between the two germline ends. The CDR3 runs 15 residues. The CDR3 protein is CASRRDPLMNTEAFF. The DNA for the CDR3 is TGCGCCAGCAGGAGGGATCCCCTGATGAACACTGAAGCTTTCTTT.

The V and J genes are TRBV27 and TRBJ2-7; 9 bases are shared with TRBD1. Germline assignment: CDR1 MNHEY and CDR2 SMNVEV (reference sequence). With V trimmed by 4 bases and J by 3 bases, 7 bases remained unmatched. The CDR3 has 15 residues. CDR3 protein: CASSSGQGSHYEQYV. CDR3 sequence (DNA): TGTGCCAGCAGTTCAGGACAGGGGAGCCACTACGAGCAGTACGTC.

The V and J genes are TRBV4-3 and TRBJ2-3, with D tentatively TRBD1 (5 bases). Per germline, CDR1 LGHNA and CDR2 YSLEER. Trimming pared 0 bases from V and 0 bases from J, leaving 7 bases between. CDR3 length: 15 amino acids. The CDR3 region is CASSQDRGSTDTQYF. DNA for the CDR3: TGCGCCAGCAGCCAAGATAGGGGTAGCACAGATACGCAGTATTTT.

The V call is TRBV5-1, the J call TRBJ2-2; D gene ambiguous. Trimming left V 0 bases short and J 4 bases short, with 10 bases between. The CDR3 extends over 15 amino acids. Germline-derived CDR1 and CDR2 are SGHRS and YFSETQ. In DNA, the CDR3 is TGCGCCAGCAGCTTGGAAGTGTCCTTCACCGGGGAGCTGTTTTTT. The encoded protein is CASSLEVSFTGELFF.

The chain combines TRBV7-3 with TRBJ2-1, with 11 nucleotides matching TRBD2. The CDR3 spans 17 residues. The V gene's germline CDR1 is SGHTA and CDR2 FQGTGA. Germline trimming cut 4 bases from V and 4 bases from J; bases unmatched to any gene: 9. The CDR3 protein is CASSSNGLAGNYNEQFF. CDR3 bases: TGTGCCAGCAGCTCAAACGGACTAGCGGGTAATTACAATGAGCAGTTCTTC.

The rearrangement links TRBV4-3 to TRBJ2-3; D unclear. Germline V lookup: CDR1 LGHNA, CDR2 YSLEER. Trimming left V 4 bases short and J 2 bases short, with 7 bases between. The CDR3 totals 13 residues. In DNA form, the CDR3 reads TGCGCCAGCAGCCCGAAGTTCACAGATACGCAGTATTTT. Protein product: CASSPKFTDTQYF.

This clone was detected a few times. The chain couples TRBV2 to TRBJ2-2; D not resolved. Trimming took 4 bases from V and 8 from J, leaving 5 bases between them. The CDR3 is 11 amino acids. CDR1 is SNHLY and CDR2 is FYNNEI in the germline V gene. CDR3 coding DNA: TGTGCCAGCAGTGTTTTAGGGGAGCTGTTTTTT. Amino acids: CASSVLGELFF. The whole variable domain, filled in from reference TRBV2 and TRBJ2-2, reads EPEVTQTPSHQVTQMGQEVILRCVPISNHLYFYWYRQILGQKVEFLVSFYNNEISEKSEIFDDQFSVERPDGSNFTLKIRSTKLEDSAMYFCASSVLGELFFGEGSRLTVL.

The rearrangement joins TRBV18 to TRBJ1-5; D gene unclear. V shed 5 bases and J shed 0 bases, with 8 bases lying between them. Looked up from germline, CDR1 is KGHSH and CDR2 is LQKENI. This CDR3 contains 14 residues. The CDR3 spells CASSGDYSNQPQHF. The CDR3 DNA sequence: TGTGCCAGCTCAGGGGATTATAGCAATCAGCCCCAGCATTTT.

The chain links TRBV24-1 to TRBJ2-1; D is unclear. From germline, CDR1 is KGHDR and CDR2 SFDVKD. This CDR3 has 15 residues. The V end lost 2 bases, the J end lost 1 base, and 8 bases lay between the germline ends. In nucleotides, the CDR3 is TGTGCCACCAGTGATTGGAGAAATTCCTACAATGAGCAGTTCTTC. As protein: CATSDWRNSYNEQFF.

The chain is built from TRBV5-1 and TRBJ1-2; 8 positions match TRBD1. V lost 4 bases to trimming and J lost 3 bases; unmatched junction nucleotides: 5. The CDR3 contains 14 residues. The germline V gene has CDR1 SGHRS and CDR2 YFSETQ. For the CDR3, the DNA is TGCGCCAGCAGCGTACAGGGGGACGACTATGGCTACACCTTC. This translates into CASSVQGDDYGYTF.

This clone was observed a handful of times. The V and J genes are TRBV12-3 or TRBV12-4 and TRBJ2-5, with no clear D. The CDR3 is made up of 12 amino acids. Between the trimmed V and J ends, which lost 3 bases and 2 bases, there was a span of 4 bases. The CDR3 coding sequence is TGTGCCAGCAGTTTTAGTCAAGAGACCCAGTACTTC. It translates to CASSFSQETQYF.

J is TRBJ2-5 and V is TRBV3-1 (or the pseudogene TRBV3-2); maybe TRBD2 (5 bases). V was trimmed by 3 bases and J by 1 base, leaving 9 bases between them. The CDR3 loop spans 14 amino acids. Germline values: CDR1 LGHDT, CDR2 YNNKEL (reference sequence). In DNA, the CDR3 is TGTGCCAGCAGCCACGGACTGATCCAAGAGACCCAGTACTTC. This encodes CASSHGLIQETQYF.

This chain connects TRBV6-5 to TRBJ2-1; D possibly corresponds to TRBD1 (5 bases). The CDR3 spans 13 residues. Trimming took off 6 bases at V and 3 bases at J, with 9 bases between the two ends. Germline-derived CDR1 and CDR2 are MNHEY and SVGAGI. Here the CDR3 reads CASSLDSYNEQFF. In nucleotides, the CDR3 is TGTGCCAGCAGCCTAGACAGCTACAATGAGCAGTTCTTC.

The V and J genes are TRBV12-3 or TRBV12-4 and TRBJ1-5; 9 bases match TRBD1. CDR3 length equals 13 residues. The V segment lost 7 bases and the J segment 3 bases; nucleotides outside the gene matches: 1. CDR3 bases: TGTGCCAGCAACAGGGGGCCCAATCAGCCCCAGCATTTT. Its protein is CASNRGPNQPQHF.

The DNA for the CDR3 is TGTGCCACCAGCAGGGATTTTACAGATACGCAGTATTTT. It codes for CATSRDFTDTQYF. The chain recombines TRBV24-1 with TRBJ2-3; TRBD1 is a possible D gene (5 bases). CDR3 length equals 13 residues. V was shortened by 7 bases and J by 3 bases, with 10 bases between the two germline ends. Per germline, CDR1 KGHDR and CDR2 SFDVKD.

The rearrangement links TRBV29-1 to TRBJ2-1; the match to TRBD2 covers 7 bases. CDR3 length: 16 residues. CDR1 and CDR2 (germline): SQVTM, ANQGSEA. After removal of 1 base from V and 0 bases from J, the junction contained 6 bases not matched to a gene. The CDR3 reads CSVEVGRGSSYNEQFF. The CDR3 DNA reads TGCAGCGTTGAAGTTGGGCGGGGGAGCTCCTACAATGAGCAGTTCTTC.

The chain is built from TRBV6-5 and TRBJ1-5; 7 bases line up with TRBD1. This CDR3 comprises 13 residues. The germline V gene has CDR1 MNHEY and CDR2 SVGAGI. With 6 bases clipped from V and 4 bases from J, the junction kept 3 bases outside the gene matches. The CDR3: CASRLTGNQPQHF. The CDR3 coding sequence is TGTGCCAGCAGACTGACAGGGAATCAGCCCCAGCATTTT.

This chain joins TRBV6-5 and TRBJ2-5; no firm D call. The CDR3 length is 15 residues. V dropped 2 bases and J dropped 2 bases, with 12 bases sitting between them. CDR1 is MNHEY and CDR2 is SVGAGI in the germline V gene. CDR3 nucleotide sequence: TGTGCCAGCAGTTACCTTGACGGGTCGCAAGAGACCCAGTACTTC. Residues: CASSYLDGSQETQYF.

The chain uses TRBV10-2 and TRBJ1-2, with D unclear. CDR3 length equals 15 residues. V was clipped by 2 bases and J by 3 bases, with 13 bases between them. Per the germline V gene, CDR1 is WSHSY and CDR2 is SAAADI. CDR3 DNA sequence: TGCGCCAGCAGTGAGACGGACCCCCGGGACTATGGCTACACCTTC. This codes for CASSETDPRDYGYTF.

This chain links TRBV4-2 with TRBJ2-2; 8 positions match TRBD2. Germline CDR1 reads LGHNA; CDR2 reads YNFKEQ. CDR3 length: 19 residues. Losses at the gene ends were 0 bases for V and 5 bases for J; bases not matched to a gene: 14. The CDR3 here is CASSQEGVPAGVRTGELFF. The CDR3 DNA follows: TGTGCCAGCAGCCAAGAGGGGGTTCCAGCGGGGGTACGAACCGGGGAGCTGTTTTTT.

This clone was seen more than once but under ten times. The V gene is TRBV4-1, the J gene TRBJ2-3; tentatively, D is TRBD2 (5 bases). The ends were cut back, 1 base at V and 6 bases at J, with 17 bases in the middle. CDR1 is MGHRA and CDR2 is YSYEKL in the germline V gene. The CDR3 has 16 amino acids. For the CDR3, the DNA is TGCGCCAGCAGCCAAGCCGCTAAGAAGAGGGTCGATACGCAGTATTTT. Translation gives CASSQAAKKRVDTQYF.

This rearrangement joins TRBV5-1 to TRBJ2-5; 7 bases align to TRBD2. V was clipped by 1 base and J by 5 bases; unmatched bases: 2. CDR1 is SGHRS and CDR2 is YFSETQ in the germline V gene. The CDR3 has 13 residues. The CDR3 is CASSLPGGETQYF. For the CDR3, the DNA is TGCGCCAGCAGCTTGCCCGGGGGGGAGACCCAGTACTTC. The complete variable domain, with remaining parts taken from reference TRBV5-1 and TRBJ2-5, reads KAGVTQTPRYLIKTRGQQVTLSCSPISGHRSVSWYQQTPGQGLQFLFEYFSETQRNKGNFPGRFSGRQFSNSRSEMNVSTLELGDSALYLCASSLPGGETQYFGPGTRLLVL.

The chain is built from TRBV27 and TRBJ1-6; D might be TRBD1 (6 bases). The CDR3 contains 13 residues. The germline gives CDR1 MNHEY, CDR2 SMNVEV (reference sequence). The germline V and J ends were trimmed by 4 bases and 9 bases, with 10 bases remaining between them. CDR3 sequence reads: CASSSRGASPLHF. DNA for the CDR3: TGTGCCAGCAGTTCAAGGGGGGCTTCACCCCTCCACTTT.